A single sample is the source of the 10 T cell receptor beta chains below, sequenced in a study of CD8 T cells in ankylosing spondylitis (dated by TCRdb to about 2017). Libraries came from 5' RACE. Instrument used: Illumina HiSeq 2500. TCRdb reprocessed the public reads (quality trimming at Q25 with fastp, clone calling with MiXCR) and kept in-frame beta chains. Under each unique CDR3 protein, matching rows form one entry showing the most common genes and DNA. Here the sample has roughly 140,000 distinct CDR3 sequences; 44% occur a single time. About 15% of the sample rests with the top ten. The specimen sequenced was synovial fluid, either unsorted or a sorted T cell fraction (not recorded which). These receptors originate from a male donor with ankylosing spondylitis.

The V and J genes are TRBV12-2 and TRBJ2-7. TRBV12-2 is described as a pseudogene. The CDR3 contains 11 residues. The CDR3: CASRRRDEQYF. CDR3 DNA sequence: TGTGCAAGTCGCCGACGGGACGAGCAGTACTTC.

The table lists this clonotype with a few counts. The chain employs TRBV5-1 and TRBJ1-2; D is unresolved. The CDR3 runs to 19 residues. Trimming took 5 bases from V and 0 from J, leaving 26 bases between them. Germline V gene data show CDR1 as SGHRS and CDR2 as YFSETQ. CDR3 region: CASSYYQMPIFYPNYGYTF. DNA for the CDR3: TGCGCCAGCAGTTATTATCAGATGCCCATCTTCTATCCTAACTATGGCTACACCTTC.

This clonotype was seen more than once but under ten times. The chain carries TRBV7-9 and TRBJ2-7; D is unclear. The germline CDR1 and CDR2 sequences are SEHNR and FQNEAQ (reference sequence). The CDR3 loop spans 12 amino acids. V was shortened by 5 bases and J by 2 bases, with 7 bases between the two germline ends. CDR3 in DNA: TGTGCCAGCAGCCAAGGTGCCTACGAGCAGTACTTC. Protein sequence: CASSQGAYEQYF.

This rearrangement joins TRBV5-1 to TRBJ2-7, with D possibly TRBD2 on 5 matching bases. The CDR3 loop spans 14 amino acids. V was shortened by 5 bases and J by 6 bases, with 18 bases between the two germline ends. Per the germline V gene, CDR1 is SGHRS and CDR2 is YFSETQ. CDR3 residues: CASRRGQTSGEQYF. The CDR3 DNA sequence: TGCGCCAGCAGGAGAGGGCAGACCTCGGGCGAGCAGTACTTC.

The chain joins TRBV29-1 to TRBJ2-1; D not certain. In germline, CDR1 is SQVTM, CDR2 ANQGSEA. V was trimmed by 6 bases and J by 9 bases, leaving 9 bases between them. The CDR3 runs 10 residues. CDR3 sequence: CSVVRSEQFF. The CDR3 DNA follows: TGCAGCGTCGTAAGGAGTGAGCAGTTCTTC.

The V and J genes are TRBV2 and TRBJ2-2; TRBD1 matches 8 bases. From germline, CDR1 is SNHLY and CDR2 FYNNEI. Trimming cost V 7 bases and J 1 base; bases outside gene matches: 14. The CDR3 is 18 residues long. The CDR3 is CASTKEDRESWNTGELFF. The CDR3 bases are TGTGCCAGCACGAAGGAGGACAGGGAGTCGTGGAACACCGGGGAGCTGTTTTTT. Variable domain in full (rest from reference TRBV2 and TRBJ2-2): EPEVTQTPSHQVTQMGQEVILRCVPISNHLYFYWYRQILGQKVEFLVSFYNNEISEKSEIFDDQFSVERPDGSNFTLKIRSTKLEDSAMYFCASTKEDRESWNTGELFFGEGSRLTVL.

The chain employs TRBV7-9 and TRBJ2-7, with no clear D. CDR3 length: 15 amino acids. CDR1 and CDR2 (germline): SEHNR, FQNEAQ (reference sequence). Trimming cost V 5 bases and J 2 bases, with 16 bases left between them. The CDR3 DNA reads as TGTGCCAGCAGCCCCCCCGGGCGGCAGGCCTACGAGCAGTACTTC. Its translation: CASSPPGRQAYEQYF.

This clonotype was picked up a small number of times. V gene TRBV5-1 combines with J gene TRBJ2-1; D is undetermined. V was trimmed by 4 bases and J by 7 bases, leaving 12 bases between them. This CDR3 region has 13 residues. Germline values: CDR1 SGHRS, CDR2 YFSETQ. CDR3 residues: CASSPFWGNEQFF. CDR3 nucleotide sequence: TGCGCCAGCAGCCCGTTTTGGGGTAATGAGCAGTTCTTC.

The table lists this clonotype with a few counts. This chain links TRBV20-1 with TRBJ1-2; D possibly corresponds to TRBD1 (5 bases). Trimming shortened V by 3 bases and J by 2 bases, and 16 bases separated the two germline ends. Germline values: CDR1 DFQATT, CDR2 SNEGSKA (reference sequence). This CDR3 contains 15 residues. The CDR3 DNA follows: TGCAGTGCTAGGGGGTTGGCCGACAGAAACTATGGCTACACCTTC. It is translated as CSARGLADRNYGYTF.

V gene TRBV20-1 combines with J gene TRBJ2-2; D is uncertain. The CDR3 is 16 residues long. Trimming removed 6 bases at V and 3 bases at J, with 20 bases between. CDR1 and CDR2 from the germline V gene are DFQATT and SNEGSKA (reference sequence). In DNA, the CDR3 is TGCAGTGCCCACCCGACTTCTGAATCGCACACCGGGGAGCTGTTTTTT. It is translated as CSAHPTSESHTGELFF.